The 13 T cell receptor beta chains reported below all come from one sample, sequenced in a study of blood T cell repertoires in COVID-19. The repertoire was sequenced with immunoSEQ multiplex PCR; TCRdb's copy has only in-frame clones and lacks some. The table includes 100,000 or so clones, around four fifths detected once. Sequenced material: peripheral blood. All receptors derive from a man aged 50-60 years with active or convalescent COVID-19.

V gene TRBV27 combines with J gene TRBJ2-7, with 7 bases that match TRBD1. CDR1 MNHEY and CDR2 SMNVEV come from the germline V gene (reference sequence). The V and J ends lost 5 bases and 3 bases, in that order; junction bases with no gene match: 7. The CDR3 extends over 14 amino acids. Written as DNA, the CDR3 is TGTGCCAGCAGTCTCGATCGGGACAGCTACGAGCAGTACTTC. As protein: CASSLDRDSYEQYF.

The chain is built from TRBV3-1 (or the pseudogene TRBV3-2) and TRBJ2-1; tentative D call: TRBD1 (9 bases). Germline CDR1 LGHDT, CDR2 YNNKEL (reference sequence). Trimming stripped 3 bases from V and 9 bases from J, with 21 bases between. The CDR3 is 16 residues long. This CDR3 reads CASSQAGGQGVGEQFF. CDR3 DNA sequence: TGTGCCAGCAGCCAGGCGGGGGGACAGGGAGTTGGTGAGCAGTTCTTC.

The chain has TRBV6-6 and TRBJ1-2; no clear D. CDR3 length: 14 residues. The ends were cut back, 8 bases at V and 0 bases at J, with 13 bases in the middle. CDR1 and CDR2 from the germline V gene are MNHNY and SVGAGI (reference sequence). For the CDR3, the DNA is TGTGCCAGCTCCTGGGCCACAGCTAACTATGGCTACACCTTC. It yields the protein CASSWATANYGYTF.

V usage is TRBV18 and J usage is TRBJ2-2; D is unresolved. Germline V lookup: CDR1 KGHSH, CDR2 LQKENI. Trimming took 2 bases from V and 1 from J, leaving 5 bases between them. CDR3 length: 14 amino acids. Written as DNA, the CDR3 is TGTGCCAGCTCACCATCATGGAACACCGGGGAGCTGTTTTTT. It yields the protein CASSPSWNTGELFF.

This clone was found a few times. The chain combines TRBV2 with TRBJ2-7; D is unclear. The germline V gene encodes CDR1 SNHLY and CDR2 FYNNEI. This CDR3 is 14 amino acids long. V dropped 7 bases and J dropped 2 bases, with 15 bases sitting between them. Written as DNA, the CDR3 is TGTGCCAGCACCCCGAATGAGCAGGCCTACGAGCAGTACTTC. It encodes CASTPNEQAYEQYF. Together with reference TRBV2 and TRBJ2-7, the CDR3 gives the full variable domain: EPEVTQTPSHQVTQMGQEVILRCVPISNHLYFYWYRQILGQKVEFLVSFYNNEISEKSEIFDDQFSVERPDGSNFTLKIRSTKLEDSAMYFCASTPNEQAYEQYFGPGTRLTVT.

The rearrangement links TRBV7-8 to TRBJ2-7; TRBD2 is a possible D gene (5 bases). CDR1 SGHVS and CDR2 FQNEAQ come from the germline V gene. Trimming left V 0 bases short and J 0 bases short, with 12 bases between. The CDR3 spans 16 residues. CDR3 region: CASSLARSGSSYEQYF. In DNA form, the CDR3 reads TGTGCCAGCAGCTTAGCGAGAAGCGGCTCCTCCTACGAGCAGTACTTC.

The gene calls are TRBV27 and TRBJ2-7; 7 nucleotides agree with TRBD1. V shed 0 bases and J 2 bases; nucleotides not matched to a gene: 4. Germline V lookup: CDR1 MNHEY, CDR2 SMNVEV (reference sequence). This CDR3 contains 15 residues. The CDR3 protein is CASSLSGTAPYEQYF. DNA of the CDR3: TGTGCCAGCAGTTTATCCGGGACAGCTCCCTACGAGCAGTACTTC.

CDR3 DNA sequence: TGTGCCAGCTCACCCGCCCCGGGGGTGTCTGGAAACACCATATATTTT. Its translation is CASSPAPGVSGNTIYF. This chain connects TRBV18 to TRBJ1-3; possibly TRBD1 for D (5 bases). CDR1 KGHSH and CDR2 LQKENI come from the germline V gene. The length of the CDR3 is 16 residues. The V end was cut by 3 bases, the J end by 1 base, with 13 bases between.

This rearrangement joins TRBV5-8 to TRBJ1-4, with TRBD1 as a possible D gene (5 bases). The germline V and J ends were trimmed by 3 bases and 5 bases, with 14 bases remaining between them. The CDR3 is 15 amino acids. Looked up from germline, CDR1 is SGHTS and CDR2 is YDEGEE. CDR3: CASSSRGGENEKLFF. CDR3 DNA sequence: TGTGCCAGCAGCTCCCGGGGCGGGGAAAATGAAAAACTGTTTTTT.

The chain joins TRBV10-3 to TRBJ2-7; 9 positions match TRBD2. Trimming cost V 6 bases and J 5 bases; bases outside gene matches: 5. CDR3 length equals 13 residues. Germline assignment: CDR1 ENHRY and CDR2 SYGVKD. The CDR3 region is CAISPTSGHEQYF. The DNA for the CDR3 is TGTGCCATCAGCCCGACTAGCGGTCACGAGCAGTACTTC.

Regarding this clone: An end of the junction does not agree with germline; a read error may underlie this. CDR3 residues: CASSQGELPF. The CDR3 nucleotides are TGCGCCAGCAGCCAAGGGGAGTTGCCCTTC. The rearrangement uses TRBV4-1 and TRBJ1-2; D unclear. There are 10 residues in the CDR3. Germline V gives CDR1 MGHRA, CDR2 YSYEKL.

The CDR3 region has the DNA TGTGCCAGCAGCTTAGTGCTACTAGCGGGAGGGTATACGCAGTATTTT. Protein sequence: CASSLVLLAGGYTQYF. The chain couples TRBV7-9 to TRBJ2-3; the match to TRBD2 covers 13 bases. This CDR3 spans 16 amino acids. V shed 1 base, J shed 7 bases, and the junction held 5 bases outside the gene matches. Germline V CDR1 and CDR2: SEHNR, FQNEAQ (reference sequence).

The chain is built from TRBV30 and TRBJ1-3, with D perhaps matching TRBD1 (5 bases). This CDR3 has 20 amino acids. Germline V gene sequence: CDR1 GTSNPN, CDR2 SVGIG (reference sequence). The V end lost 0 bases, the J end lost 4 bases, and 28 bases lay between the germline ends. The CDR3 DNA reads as TGTGCCTGGAGTGTAACGAGATGGGGCAGGGAAGGCTTCTCCGGAAACACCATATATTTT. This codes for CAWSVTRWGREGFSGNTIYF.